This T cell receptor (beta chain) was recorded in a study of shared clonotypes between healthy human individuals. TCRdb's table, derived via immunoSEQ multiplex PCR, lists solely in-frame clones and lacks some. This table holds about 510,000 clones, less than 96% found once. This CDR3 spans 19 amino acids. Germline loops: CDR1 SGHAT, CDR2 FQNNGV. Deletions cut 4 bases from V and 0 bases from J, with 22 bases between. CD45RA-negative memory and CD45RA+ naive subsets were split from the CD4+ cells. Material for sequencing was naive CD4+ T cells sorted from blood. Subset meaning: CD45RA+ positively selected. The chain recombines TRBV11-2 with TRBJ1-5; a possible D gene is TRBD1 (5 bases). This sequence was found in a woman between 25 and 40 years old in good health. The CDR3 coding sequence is TGTGCCAGCAGCTCCGGAACCGGGACGGGGAGAGGTAGCAATCAGCCCCAGCATTTT. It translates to CASSSGTGTGRGSNQPQHF.